The clone carrying this TCR beta chain was recorded only once. Antigen specificity is unknown. The J segment lost 10 bases and the V segment lost 5 bases, leaving 9 bases of the junction unmatched. Germline V gives CDR1 SGHTA, CDR2 FQGTGA. The CDR3 is 13 amino acids. These data originate in a study of radiotherapy plus CTLA-4 blockade in lung cancer. Study in general: Disease control reached about 28%, with objective responses in approximately 17%. Study-level points and caveats: Researchers report tumor-derived TCR clones expanding in blood after radiotherapy plus ipilimumab.

Clones were read by immunoSEQ multiplex PCR, and TCRdb kept only the in-frame ones, dropping some. This repertoire shows some 98,000 clones, more than 75% found once; its top ten account for 3% to 4%. Here the sequenced sample was peripheral blood, taken from a patient treated with radiotherapy plus ipilimumab. This chain connects TRBV7-3 to TRBJ2-3; 7 bases are a match to TRBD2. This TCR was recovered from a human donor with non-small cell lung cancer who had a partial response to radiotherapy plus ipilimumab. Here the CDR3 DNA reads TGTGCCAGCAGCCGAACTAGCGATGGATCGCAGTATTTT. Protein product: CASSRTSDGSQYF.